Given below is one T cell receptor (beta chain) in context. This sample was included in a study of blood T cell repertoires in COVID-19. As processed by the authors: Reference gene primers were amplified, and this amplification served to estimate nucleated cell counts. Method: immunoSEQ multiplex PCR; TCRdb's copy keeps in-frame clones and lacks some. D and trimming were read from the DNA, whereas the V and J calls and clone size are those reported in that table. The repertoire includes about 150,000 clones, approximately 90% of them detected once, and 4.5% to 5% sits in the top ten. Germline V gene sequence: CDR1 MDHEN, CDR2 SYDVKM. This CDR3 region has 12 residues. Between the trimmed V and J ends, which lost 6 bases and 6 bases, there was a span of 9 bases.

The chain uses TRBV28 and TRBJ1-5; perhaps TRBD1 as D (5 bases). This receptor was identified in a young man with COVID-19, enrolled during active disease. The material sequenced was peripheral blood. This CDR3 reads CASSPGIQPQHF. The CDR3 DNA reads as TGTGCCAGCAGCCCAGGGATTCAGCCCCAGCATTTT. Drawing the rest from reference TRBV28 and TRBJ1-5, the complete variable domain is DVKVTQSSRYLVKRTGEKVFLECVQDMDHENMFWYRQDPGLGLRLIYFSYDVKMKEKGDIPEGYSVSREKKERFSLILESASTNQTSMYLCASSPGIQPQHFGDGTRLSIL.